Shown below are 28 T cell receptor beta chains from a single sample sequenced in a study of shared clonotypes between healthy human individuals. Profiled with immunoSEQ multiplex PCR; TCRdb holds only in-frame clones, not every one. The sample consists of about 2.3 million clones, approximately 95% of them appearing once. The sequenced sample consisted of naive CD4+ T cells from PBMCs. Regarding subset: CD45RA+ positively selected. The source of these receptors is a man younger than 30 in good health. Some clones in this sample may be carry-over from other donors' samples.

Of note for this clone: Other DNA sequences in the same sample also yield this CDR3. The chain uses TRBV20-1 and TRBJ2-5, with D possibly TRBD1 on 6 matching bases. This CDR3 has 11 residues. V shed 6 bases and J shed 5 bases, with 10 bases lying between them. From germline, CDR1 is DFQATT and CDR2 SNEGSKA (reference sequence). The CDR3 nucleotides read TGCAGTGCAACAGGGCTCGAGACCCAGTACTTC. It encodes CSATGLETQYF.

As DNA, the CDR3 is TGTGCCAGCAGCTTAGCCCGGACTAGCGGGAGTGGAGAGACCCAGTACTTC. Protein product: CASSLARTSGSGETQYF. V is TRBV7-9 and J is TRBJ2-5, with 13 bases matching TRBD2. Germline V gene sequence: CDR1 SEHNR, CDR2 FQNEAQ (reference sequence). There are 17 residues in the CDR3. V shed 0 bases and J 4 bases; nucleotides not matched to a gene: 5.

The V and J genes are TRBV7-2 and TRBJ2-7, with TRBD2 matching over 11 bases. CDR3 size: 15 residues. Germline-derived CDR1 and CDR2 are SGHTA and FQGNSA. V shed 3 bases and J 5 bases; nucleotides not matched to a gene: 6. As DNA, the CDR3 is TGTGCCAGCAGCTTTCTAGCGGGAGGTTTTGACGAGCAGTACTTC. This translates into CASSFLAGGFDEQYF.

A remark on this clone: This sample also contains other DNA sequences that code for the same CDR3. The chain links TRBV7-9 to TRBJ2-3; unclear D gene. The CDR3 sequence is 12 residues long. The germline V gene encodes CDR1 SEHNR and CDR2 FQNEAQ (reference sequence). V was trimmed by 3 bases and J by 3 bases, leaving 4 bases between them. The chain's CDR3 is CASSLQTDTQYF. The CDR3 DNA follows: TGTGCCAGCAGCTTGCAGACAGATACGCAGTATTTT.

J is TRBJ2-2 and V is TRBV5-1; D uncertain. V was trimmed by 1 base and J by 6 bases, leaving 16 bases between them. Germline-derived CDR1 and CDR2 are SGHRS and YFSETQ. CDR3 length: 16 amino acids. CDR3 in amino acids: CASSLLVTHDSGELFF. The CDR3 DNA is TGCGCCAGCAGCTTGCTTGTGACTCATGACTCCGGGGAGCTGTTTTTT.

This chain connects TRBV29-1 to TRBJ2-5, with a tentative D call TRBD1 (5 bases). Germline V CDR1 and CDR2: SQVTM, ANQGSEA. This CDR3 is 12 amino acids long. Between the trimmed V and J ends, which lost 7 bases and 2 bases, there was a span of 11 bases. CDR3 sequence (DNA): TGCAGCGCCGCGACAGATCAAGAGACCCAGTACTTC. It codes for CSAATDQETQYF.

A remark on this clone: Distinct nucleotide sequences in the sample also encode this CDR3. The chain links TRBV28 to TRBJ1-3; D is unresolved. Deletions cut 6 bases from V and 2 bases from J, with 11 bases between. The length of the CDR3 is 14 residues. Germline-derived CDR1 and CDR2 are MDHEN and SYDVKM. The CDR3 nucleotides read TGTGCCAGCAGCACGGGCCTCACTGGAAACACCATATATTTT. This translates into CASSTGLTGNTIYF.

This clone was recorded only once. The gene calls are TRBV7-3 and TRBJ1-2; 12 nucleotides align to TRBD1. CDR1 and CDR2 (germline): SGHTA, FQGTGA. The CDR3 has 15 amino acids. V lost 5 bases, J lost 7 bases, and 8 bases stayed unmatched. CDR3 nucleotides: TGTGCCAGCAGCCCGGGACAGGGGGCTTTCCGTGGCTACACCTTC. Protein sequence: CASSPGQGAFRGYTF. The complete variable domain, with remaining parts taken from reference TRBV7-3 and TRBJ1-2, reads GAGVSQTPSNKVTEKGKYVELRCDPISGHTALYWYRQSLGQGPEFLIYFQGTGAADDSGLPNDRFFAVRPEGSVSTLKIQRTERGDSAVYLCASSPGQGAFRGYTFGSGTRLTVV.

The gene calls are TRBV5-4 and TRBJ1-5; TRBD1 might be the D (6 bases). The V gene lost 4 bases and the J gene lost 6 bases, with 20 bases spanning the gap. This CDR3 has 16 amino acids. CDR1 and CDR2 (germline): SGHNT, YYREEE (reference sequence). The CDR3 DNA sequence: TGTGCCAGCAGCGCCGGCGGGGGCAGGGCGGGTCAGCCCCAGCATTTT. Protein sequence: CASSAGGGRAGQPQHF.

The V gene is TRBV5-1, the J gene TRBJ2-7; D may be TRBD2 (5 bases). CDR1 and CDR2 from the germline V gene are SGHRS and YFSETQ. V was trimmed by 4 bases and J by 0 bases, leaving 17 bases between them. The CDR3 covers 16 residues. CDR3 in DNA: TGCGCCAGCAGCCTCCTTTCCACGGGAAGCTCCTACGAGCAGTACTTC. It is translated as CASSLLSTGSSYEQYF.

The rearrangement joins TRBV5-5 to TRBJ2-3; D call uncertain. Germline CDR1 reads SGHKS; CDR2 reads YYEKEE (reference sequence). This CDR3 has 12 amino acids. V was clipped by 4 bases and J by 6 bases, with 9 bases between them. CDR3 residues: CASSRTVDTQYF. DNA of the CDR3: TGTGCCAGCAGCCGTACGGTGGATACGCAGTATTTT.

The chain employs TRBV19 and TRBJ2-1; 8 bases fit TRBD1. This CDR3 contains 16 residues. V dropped 3 bases and J dropped 2; count of bases not matched to a gene: 6. Germline CDR1 reads LNHDA; CDR2 reads SQIVND (reference sequence). CDR3 sequence reads: CASSISRTGPYNEQFF. The DNA for the CDR3 is TGTGCCAGTAGTATCTCCCGGACAGGGCCCTACAATGAGCAGTTCTTC.

The chain couples TRBV11-2 to TRBJ2-5; 8 nucleotides match TRBD2. The germline V gene has CDR1 SGHAT and CDR2 FQNNGV. V dropped 5 bases and J dropped 7; count of bases not matched to a gene: 9. This CDR3 is built from 14 residues. The DNA of the CDR3 is TGTGCCAGCAGCAGCGGGAGAATGTACGGGACCCAGTACTTC. Protein product: CASSSGRMYGTQYF.

The chain has TRBV4-1 and TRBJ2-5; D not certain. The ends were cut back, 1 base at V and 4 bases at J, with 10 bases in the middle. Germline V gene lookup returns CDR1 MGHRA and CDR2 YSYEKL. This CDR3 has 14 amino acids. CDR3 coding DNA: TGCGCCAGCAGCCAAGTTCCGGATGCAGAGACCCAGTACTTC. Translated: CASSQVPDAETQYF.

About this clone itself: This sample includes further DNA sequences coding for the same CDR3. The rearrangement uses TRBV5-1 and TRBJ2-3; D ambiguous. The V end lost 2 bases, the J end lost 4 bases, and 5 bases lay between the germline ends. CDR1 is SGHRS, CDR2 YFSETQ, per germline. The CDR3 has 12 residues. CDR3 DNA sequence: TGCGCCAGCAGCTTTGGCCCAGATACGCAGTATTTT. It is translated as CASSFGPDTQYF.

The CDR3 loop reads CASSFGTSGRGPTDTQYF. For the CDR3, the DNA is TGTGCCAGCAGCTTCGGGACTAGCGGGAGGGGACCGACAGATACGCAGTATTTT. V usage is TRBV7-2 and J usage is TRBJ2-3; TRBD2 agrees at 16 bases. Germline CDR1 reads SGHTA; CDR2 reads FQGNSA. Trimming cost V 3 bases and J 3 bases; bases outside gene matches: 6. CDR3 size: 18 residues.

J is TRBJ1-2 and V is TRBV2, with D maybe TRBD1 (6 bases). This CDR3 has 13 residues. The V end lost 6 bases, the J end lost 4 bases, and 12 bases lay between the germline ends. CDR1 and CDR2 (germline): SNHLY, FYNNEI. This CDR3 reads CASSQEGGYGYTF. For the CDR3, the DNA is TGTGCCAGCAGCCAAGAGGGGGGCTATGGCTACACCTTC.

As regards this clone: Other nucleotide sequences in the sample specify the same CDR3. This chain joins TRBV5-1 and TRBJ1-4, with 7 bases lining up with TRBD1. The CDR3 loop spans 13 amino acids. Germline V gives CDR1 SGHRS, CDR2 YFSETQ. V gave up 2 bases and J gave up 8 bases; unmatched junction bases: 3. The CDR3 loop is CASSLQGREKLFF. The CDR3 region has the DNA TGCGCCAGCAGCTTACAGGGGAGGGAAAAACTGTTTTTT. Combining the CDR3 with reference TRBV5-1 and TRBJ1-4 gives the whole variable domain KAGVTQTPRYLIKTRGQQVTLSCSPISGHRSVSWYQQTPGQGLQFLFEYFSETQRNKGNFPGRFSGRQFSNSRSEMNVSTLELGDSALYLCASSLQGREKLFFGSGTQLSVL.

The gene calls are TRBV7-9 and TRBJ2-3; D gene uncertain. Looked up from germline, CDR1 is SEHNR and CDR2 is FQNEAQ (reference sequence). Trimming shortened V by 2 bases and J by 1 base, and 10 bases separated the two germline ends. The length of the CDR3 is 15 residues. The CDR3 region has the DNA TGTGCCAGCAGCTTACCTCCCGGTGGCACAGATACGCAGTATTTT. Translating gives CASSLPPGGTDTQYF.

The CDR3 spells CASSVGLSDSYEQYF. The CDR3 nucleotides are TGTGCCAGCAGCGTAGGTCTGAGTGACTCCTACGAGCAGTACTTC. V is TRBV9 and J is TRBJ2-7; D call uncertain. This CDR3 is 15 amino acids long. Between the trimmed V and J ends, which lost 0 bases and 0 bases, there was a span of 10 bases. CDR1 is SGDLS, CDR2 YYNGEE, per germline.

This rearrangement joins TRBV6-1 to TRBJ2-5, with D perhaps being TRBD1 or TRBD2 (6 bases each). The germline V gene encodes CDR1 MNHNS and CDR2 SASEGT. Trimming removed 6 bases from V and 5 bases from J, with 19 bases in between. This CDR3 region has 15 residues. CDR3 nucleotides: TGTGCCAGCAGGGGTTCCTGGGGGGCCGGGGAGACCCAGTACTTC. Translated: CASRGSWGAGETQYF.

V is TRBV27 and J is TRBJ2-2, with D unclear. The length of the CDR3 is 14 residues. Germline V gene sequence: CDR1 MNHEY, CDR2 SMNVEV (reference sequence). The V and J ends lost 3 bases and 3 bases respectively, with 8 bases between them. The CDR3 DNA is TGTGCCAGCAGTTTTGACTGGGACACCGGGGAGCTGTTTTTT. Its protein is CASSFDWDTGELFF.

The V gene is TRBV28, the J gene TRBJ2-7, with a possible D match to TRBD2 (5 bases). V shed 2 bases and J shed 0 bases, with 14 bases lying between them. The CDR3 runs 16 residues. Germline CDR1 and CDR2: MDHEN and SYDVKM. CDR3 bases: TGTGCCAGCAGTTTAATCTCGGCAGGAGGCTCCTACGAGCAGTACTTC. This encodes CASSLISAGGSYEQYF.

This chain joins TRBV19 and TRBJ2-1, with 10 nucleotides matching TRBD2. V lost 4 bases to trimming and J lost 8 bases; unmatched junction nucleotides: 14. The CDR3 loop spans 17 amino acids. Per germline, CDR1 LNHDA and CDR2 SQIVND (reference sequence). CDR3 in amino acids: CASSKPRASGRRDEQFF. As DNA, the CDR3 is TGTGCCAGTAGTAAGCCCCGGGCTAGCGGGAGAAGGGATGAGCAGTTCTTC.

The chain is built from TRBV7-2 and TRBJ2-1; D is possibly TRBD2 (7 bases). This CDR3 has 15 amino acids. CDR1 is SGHTA and CDR2 is FQGNSA in the germline V gene. The V end was cut by 8 bases, the J end by 0 bases, with 14 bases between. The CDR3 coding sequence is TGTGCCAGCCTCTTGGCGGGGGCCTCCTACAATGAGCAGTTCTTC. Encoded protein: CASLLAGASYNEQFF.

This chain joins TRBV13 and TRBJ2-7; D perhaps matches TRBD1 (6 bases). The CDR3 runs to 14 residues. The V gene lost 5 bases and the J gene lost 3 bases, with 14 bases spanning the gap. CDR1 is PRHDT and CDR2 is FYEKMQ in the germline V gene (reference sequence). CDR3 sequence (DNA): TGTGCCAGCAGCATGCCAGGACAGATCTACGAGCAGTACTTC. The encoded protein is CASSMPGQIYEQYF.

The chain employs TRBV9 and TRBJ2-2; a possible D gene is TRBD2 (5 bases). Germline-derived CDR1 and CDR2 are SGDLS and YYNGEE. V lost 4 bases and J lost 6, with 16 bases in between. CDR3 size: 15 residues. Written as DNA, the CDR3 is TGTGCCAGCAGCCTCGGACCTAGCTGGGCCGGGGAGCTGTTTTTT. Translated: CASSLGPSWAGELFF.

The chain has TRBV4-3 and TRBJ1-3; no definite D call. The CDR3 runs 11 residues. Germline lookup yields CDR1 LGHNA and CDR2 YSLEER. Trimming took 1 base from V and 8 from J, leaving 3 bases between them. The CDR3 protein is CASSQGDTIYF. In DNA form, the CDR3 reads TGCGCCAGCAGCCAAGGGGACACCATATATTTT.